Sequencing of this T cell receptor (beta chain) was carried out in a study of cytomegalovirus exposure and HLA in healthy donors (dated by TCRdb to 2017 to 2019). For the study in its entirety: An earlier analysis of several hundred of the donors reported 276 Gb of sequence data and 90 million to 120 million unique TCR beta sequences obtained from around 170 million T cells. An early release that covered more than 550 HLA-typed donors contained approximately 300 gigabases of sequencing data and tens of millions of unique TCR sequences. The genetic ancestry cluster associated with self-reported Caucasian donors included over 80% of the 398 genotyped donors. The study aimed to test whether signatures of past pathogen exposure could be identified by cataloging public T cell receptors. Using immunosequencing, the study profiled T cell repertoires from 500 to 800 subjects and related those repertoires to cytomegalovirus serostatus. Along with the roughly 610-subject first cohort, a separate validation cohort of around 110 different subjects was used. High-throughput TCR immunosequencing, statistical association of individual TCRs with disease status, and machine learning were combined to predict cytomegalovirus infection status. A later analysis re-examined previously published TCR beta repertoires from more than 600 donors and added high-resolution HLA genotyping to investigate patterns of TCR occurrence. The later analysis used no new phenotypic data to find candidate immune exposures, relying instead on TCR beta sequences and their occurrence across donors. In an earlier analysis of more than 550 of the donors, high-throughput TCR beta sequencing was used to judge whether each TCR beta V gene segment behaved as functional or pseudogenic. Donor age, sex, ethnicity and CMV serostatus were compiled alongside the repertoire data. A later genetic analysis used genome-wide SNP genotypes for about 60% of the roughly 700 donors, treating that subset as a discovery cohort. Every discovery cohort repertoire had been produced on one sequencing platform. Both class I and class II loci were covered by HLA typing, at four-digit resolution. Typing coverage varied by locus: about 629-630 donors for A, B, C, DRB1 and DQB1; roughly 520 for DQA1; more than 600 for DPA1; about 450 for DPB1. Because of strong linkage in the cohort, roughly five DR-DQ haplotypes were treated as single units for association and clustering. On average, around 230,000 unique TCR beta nucleotide sequences were sequenced per donor among a few hundred genotyped donors of the cohort, with roughly a sixth of those sequences being non-productive.

Details on this clone: Its cognate antigen has yet to be identified. No much larger clone exists at a distance of one base, and base qualities are not known.

The receptor library was made with the immunoSEQ multiplex PCR assay. A mixture of 60 forward primers for TCR Vbeta segments and 13 reverse primers for TCR Jbeta segments was used in the multiplex PCR. Amplification of the CDR3 region of rearranged TCR beta genes was performed with a multiplex PCR assay on genomic DNA. Amplified TCR beta libraries were sequenced as 87-base-pair reads on the Illumina HiSeq System. Per the original workflow: A later analysis tallied tens of millions of unique TCR beta chains across the 666 repertoires, and approximately 12 million of those chains were shared by two or more donors. Raw reads were error-corrected and collapsed into unique sequences with a nearest-neighbor algorithm that merged closely related sequences to remove PCR and sequencing errors. V, D and J gene segments were assigned by aligning CDR3 sequences to IMGT reference sequences. For a sequence to be retained, a match of at least six nucleotides to both a V gene segment and a J gene segment was required. A rearrangement counted as productive if the CDR3 had no stop codons and remained in frame with V and J, and every other rearrangement counted as non-productive. Following IMGT convention, CDR3 was defined as the stretch from the second conserved V-encoded cysteine up to the conserved J-encoded phenylalanine. Sequences without an unambiguous match to a single V gene segment were excluded from the earlier analysis of about 600 of the donors. In an earlier analysis of several hundred of the donors, V segments were called functional above 56.7% productive rearrangements and were called segregating when the between-donor standard deviation exceeded 5%. A statistical classification framework was built to diagnose cytomegalovirus status from the catalog of TCR beta chain sequences. V and J gene assignment, in a later analysis, came from comparing TCR nucleotide sequences with IMGT/GENE-DB human TR gene sequences. In a later analysis, CDR3 sequences and most-parsimonious VDJ recombination scenarios were assigned using the TCRdist pipeline. In a later analysis, each TCR beta chain was defined by its CDR3 amino acid sequence together with its V-gene family, and reads without a unique V-gene family were excluded. To address suspected cross-contamination and a sequencing artifact, a later analysis removed around 600 highly shared, low-generation-probability nucleotide sequences. In a later analysis, a clonal expansion index for each public chain was calculated from normalized within-repertoire ranks of inferred template counts. Generation probabilities in a later analysis came from a VDJ recombination model fitted to out-of-frame rearrangements, and those results were checked against IGoR. A later analysis scored TCR-TCR, TCR-HLA and TCR-CMV co-occurrence with hypergeometric tests, applying a repertoire-size bias correction to TCR pairs. In a later analysis, false discovery rates were estimated by permuting HLA or CMV assignments 20 times. In a later analysis, co-occurring TCRs were grouped using DBSCAN, with TCRdist sequence similarity added in when clustering inside HLA-allele-positive subsets. Repertoires with fewer than 30,000 or more than 120,000 public chains were left out of co-occurrence clustering, as were several repertoires with anomalous nucleotide sharing. TCRdb retrieved this table from immuneACCESS and kept in-frame rearrangements only. Not all clones are present; in checked studies, unresolved V genes account for under half, and no reason is known for the remainder. V, J and clone size derive from that table, while D and trimming were established from the DNA sequence. Present in this sample are 150,000 to 200,000 clones, around 80% of which were seen just once. Around 5.4% of the sample is taken by the ten largest.

General conclusions and limits of the study: A further reported finding was that TCR beta sequences accurately predicted the HLA-A and HLA-B alleles for most subjects in the first cohort. Some IMGT-functional V segments, including TRBV6-2 and TRBV6-3, could not be distinguished by the 87-base-pair reads and were therefore excluded. In a later analysis, several top co-occurrence clusters were reported to appear linked to parvovirus B19, influenza, CMV and Epstein-Barr virus. When HLA alleles, especially DR and DQ, strongly co-occurred, TCR associations were difficult to assign to individual alleles. According to the authors, the approach could potentially be generalized to other disease states and immunological phenotypes. A group of highly shared sequence variants was considered likely to be a technical artifact of the sequencing pipeline. CMV serostatus was the only immune exposure information available for the cohort. Correlated functional status among segregating V segments might reflect linkage disequilibrium, but an unknown experimental factor could not be ruled out. A later analysis found that HLA-associated TCR beta chains were more clonally expanded and had lower generation probabilities than equally common non-associated chains. In an earlier analysis of under 600 of the donors, most TCR beta V segments were observed in productive rearrangements about 87% or about 30% of the time, broadly matching IMGT annotations. Compared with the roughly 670-donor mean, donors in an Asian-associated ancestry cluster had fewer N-insertions in productive TCRs, according to a later genetic analysis. Because some donors lacked HLA typing at each locus, the association tests relied only on the typed subset. In both the original and validation cohorts, the classifier was reported to diagnose cytomegalovirus status with high specificity and sensitivity. Sequencing depth was assumed to be roughly uniform across donors in the presence/absence analyses, though that assumption may not hold. Specific HLA alleles were associated with roughly 17,000 TCR beta sequences at a false discovery rate of 0.05 in a later analysis. The cohort was sequenced for TCR beta chains only, and without alpha or paired-chain data the features that could be detected were limited. Most CMV-associated TCR beta chains appeared to be HLA-restricted in a later analysis, and the HLA associations seemed to be driven largely by CMV exposure. Most TCR sequences were observed very rarely across donors, whereas some public TCRs were present in many individuals. A total of 150 or so TCR beta chains were listed by the study as associated with cytomegalovirus. A later analysis found that TCR association rates varied across HLA loci, with DRB1 alleles showing the most associated TCRs and HLA-C alleles the fewest. A few of the identified cytomegalovirus-associated TCR beta chains were confirmed in vitro to be specific for cytomegalovirus antigens. Because counts were too low, about 15 rarely observed V segments, including chromosome 9 orphons, were left out of the earlier analysis of a few hundred of the donors. A later genetic analysis associated a missense DCLRE1C variant with V-gene and J-gene trimming of TCR beta chains, and an independent cohort replicated the association.

The cohort comprised hundreds of healthy bone marrow donors. All cohort members were sampled while nominally healthy, although unrecorded immune exposures were likely present. The donor tested CMV seronegative and was one of the 352 seronegative cohort members. A peripheral blood sample was provided by each donor, and peripheral blood mononuclear cells were used for TCR beta sequencing. The Qiagen DNeasy Blood Extraction Kit was used to extract genomic DNA from the blood cell samples. CDR1 and CDR2, looked up from the germline V gene, are MNHEY and SVGAGI. Taken from cysteine to phenylalanine, the CDR3 has 13 residues. The retained sequence is limited to the CDR3, 39 bases, with the frame set at the first base.

Material: PBMCs. The TCR was taken from a man aged 40-50 years in good health and CMV-seronegative. The receptor chain draws on TRBV6-5 and TRBJ2-5; perhaps TRBD2 is the D gene, with 6 bases matching. With the DNA end fitting TRBJ2-7 better, the J assignment may be wrong. The CDR3 is CASSTGTGYEQYF. DNA sequence: TGTGCCAGCAGTACCGGGACTGGCTACGAGCAGTACTTC.